This T cell receptor (beta chain) comes out of a study of blood T cell repertoires in COVID-19. Germline V gene lookup returns CDR1 MGHRA and CDR2 YSYEKL. The CDR3 loop spans 17 amino acids. The V segment lost 4 bases and the J segment 7 bases; nucleotides outside the gene matches: 9. Assay used: immunoSEQ multiplex PCR; TCRdb lists only in-frame clones, some missing. The data hold 150,000 to 200,000 clones, with around four fifths observed a single time. The chain couples TRBV4-1 to TRBJ2-2; 13 nucleotides match TRBD2. The sample was peripheral blood. The TCR was taken from a woman in her sixties or seventies with COVID-19, enrolled during active disease. Here the CDR3 DNA reads TGCGCCAGCAGCCTAGGACTAGCGGGAGTTAGGGGCGGGGAGCTGTTTTTT. It is translated as CASSLGLAGVRGGELFF.